The rows below give T cell receptor beta chains drawn from one sample of a study of blood T cell repertoires in COVID-19. Clones were read by immunoSEQ multiplex PCR, and TCRdb kept only the in-frame ones, dropping some. Of around 210,000 clones listed, approximately 85% are singletons. The sample taken for sequencing was peripheral blood. These receptors were obtained from a man between 50 and 59 years old with COVID-19, enrolled during active disease. Both conserved end residues are part of each CDR3. D genes are given only for firm matches. Only some rows state a clone size, as once, few, many or a class for expanded clones.

>TRBJ1-5|.|.|TRBV6-1
CASSEGAAPQPQHF
>TRBJ2-2|TRBD1|once|TRBV7-9
CASSLARTGIFGNTGELFF
>TRBJ1-6|.|.|TRBV7-8
CASSLAPQGNSPLHF
>TRBJ1-2|.|.|TRBV6-2/TRBV6-3
CASSSILGAGYTF
>TRBJ2-2|.|.|TRBV27
CASSLKWAGNTGELFF
>TRBJ2-3|TRBD2|.|TRBV24-1
CATSDPLGLAGGDTDTQYF
>TRBJ2-2|TRBD1|.|TRBV30
CAVRGPGTGELFF
>TRBJ2-3|TRBD2|.|TRBV3-1/TRBV3-2
CASSQGGGPTDTQYF
>TRBJ2-7|.|.|TRBV28
CASNAGFWRSYEQYF
>TRBJ1-2|.|.|TRBV18
CASSPLRESYGYTF
>TRBJ2-1|.|.|TRBV19
CASSPRDTPYNEQFF
>TRBJ1-2|.|.|TRBV3-1/TRBV3-2
CASSHPGLRDSSYGYTF
>TRBJ2-5|TRBD1|.|TRBV7-9
CASSSTGGKETQYF
>TRBJ1-4|.|.|TRBV5-1
CASSLWDTPNEKLFF
>TRBJ1-5|TRBD1|.|TRBV19
CASRKPGQGYSNQPQHF
>TRBJ1-2|.|.|TRBV28
CASSLGSLRGGYTF
>TRBJ2-5|.|.|TRBV12-3/TRBV12-4
CASSQTQKVQYF
>TRBJ1-4|TRBD1|.|TRBV4-1
CASSQGQGARNEKLFF
>TRBJ2-1|.|.|TRBV5-1
CASSLDSYNEQFF
>TRBJ1-2|.|.|TRBV19
CASSIGGILSGYGYTF
>TRBJ1-4|TRBD1|few|TRBV18
CASSPGTGREKLFF
>TRBJ1-5|TRBD1|.|TRBV5-1
CASSLGGQEAPQHF
>TRBJ1-5|.|.|TRBV5-5
CASSFLPDRNQPQHF
>TRBJ2-4|.|.|TRBV2
CASGRGNIQYF
>TRBJ2-1|TRBD1|.|TRBV7-9
CASSLASGGFEQFF
>TRBJ1-2|TRBD1|.|TRBV19
CASSLQGAYYYGYTF
>TRBJ2-1|TRBD2|.|TRBV18
CASSPTGTSYYNEQFF
>TRBJ1-1|.|.|TRBV19
CASSIQGALNTEAFF
>TRBJ2-7|TRBD2|.|TRBV3-1/TRBV3-2
CASSHPTGPTSGGSYEQYF
>TRBJ2-5|TRBD2|.|TRBV28
CASRGGGASETQYF
>TRBJ1-3|.|.|TRBV28
CASRRGVAGNTIYF
>TRBJ1-2|TRBD1|.|TRBV30
CAWTYEGGGYGYTF
>TRBJ1-5|TRBD1|.|TRBV7-9
CASSQTTGPDQPQHF
>TRBJ2-5|.|.|TRBV5-4
CASSLGMGSQETQYF
>TRBJ2-1|TRBD2|.|TRBV4-2
CASSQGIHGGVDEQFF
>TRBJ1-6|TRBD1|.|TRBV4-3
CASSQGGQGWNSPLHF
>TRBJ1-3|TRBD1|.|TRBV9
CASSVDAGTGGNTIYF
>TRBJ2-1|TRBD1|.|TRBV7-9
CASSDRTGYNEQFF
>TRBJ2-1|.|.|TRBV7-9
CASSLAYINNEQFF
>TRBJ2-1|TRBD2|.|TRBV18
CASSPSSGGARNEQFF
>TRBJ1-3|TRBD1|.|TRBV11-2
CASSLGQGFGRGSGNTIYF
>TRBJ2-7|.|few|TRBV7-2
CASSLGLGYEQYF
>TRBJ2-2|.|few|TRBV2
CASSETGGFTGELFF
>TRBJ2-3|TRBD1|.|TRBV6-5
CASMTGPTSTDTQYF
>TRBJ2-1|TRBD1|.|TRBV18
CASSPTLRGPYNEQFF
>TRBJ2-2|TRBD2|.|TRBV7-3
CASSLQLAGGGELFF
>TRBJ1-2|TRBD1|.|TRBV19
CASNHRGQGIGYTF
>TRBJ2-5|TRBD1|.|TRBV2
CASSLEDRGMETQYF
>TRBJ2-2|TRBD1|.|TRBV6-4
CASSDSATGGTGELFF
>TRBJ2-7|.|.|TRBV5-8
CASRPSLGRQYF
>TRBJ1-2|.|.|TRBV6-5
CASKRTGPNYGYTF
>TRBJ1-1|TRBD1|.|TRBV3-1/TRBV3-2
CASSQEQGDTEAFF
>TRBJ2-7|.|.|TRBV5-4
CASSQDRLSYEQYF
>TRBJ1-1|.|few|TRBV7-3
CASSAKPGTEAFF